This T cell receptor beta chain was retrieved from a study of blood T cell repertoires in COVID-19. Clones were read by immunoSEQ multiplex PCR, and TCRdb kept only the in-frame ones, dropping some. The table records approximately 200,000 clones, more than 80% of them present only once. After removal of 3 bases from V and 5 bases from J, the junction contained 1 base not matched to a gene. Looked up from germline, CDR1 is SGDLS and CDR2 is YYNGEE. This CDR3 is 13 amino acids long. The sequence came from a woman over 75 with COVID-19, enrolled during active disease. Sequencing was performed on peripheral blood. V is TRBV9 and J is TRBJ2-3; 9 bases are a match to TRBD2. DNA of the CDR3: TGTGCCAGCAGCGCTAGCGGGGTAGATACGCAGTATTTT. This gives the protein CASSASGVDTQYF.